A selection of T cell receptor beta chains follows, all from one sample in a study of cytomegalovirus exposure and HLA in healthy donors. Assay used: immunoSEQ multiplex PCR; TCRdb lists only in-frame clones, some missing. In total, the table holds roughly 120,000 clones. The material sequenced was PBMCs. The receptors were sampled from a man aged 18 to 29 in good health and CMV-seronegative. Each CDR3 is given with its conserved first and last residue. Fields, in order: J gene, D gene, V gene, CDR3 DNA, CDR3 protein. The D gene is left open where the match is weak.

J: TRBJ1-2; D: NA; V: TRBV6-6; DNA: TGTGCCAGCAGTGCGGCCTCCAGGGACTATGGCTACACCTTC; CDR3: CASSAASRDYGYTF
J: TRBJ1-5; D: NA; V: TRBV7-8; DNA: TGTGCCAGCAGCTCGGGCAGGGCTGCGAGCAATCAGCCCCAGCATTTT; CDR3: CASSSGRAASNQPQHF
J: TRBJ1-1; D: TRBD1; V: TRBV2; DNA: TGTGCCAGCAGTGGGGGACAGGGCTGGTCCACTGAAGCTTTCTTT; CDR3: CASSGGQGWSTEAFF
J: TRBJ1-2; D: TRBD1; V: TRBV5-1; DNA: TGCGCCAGCAGCTTGGAAGACAGGGGGAGCTATGGCTACACCTTC; CDR3: CASSLEDRGSYGYTF
J: TRBJ1-1; D: NA; V: TRBV28; DNA: TGTGCCAGCAGTTTTCTACGGGGAACTGAAGCTTTCTTT; CDR3: CASSFLRGTEAFF
J: TRBJ1-5; D: NA; V: TRBV28; DNA: TGTGCCAGCAGTCCTCGCGCGGGTGGAGATCAGCCCCAGCATTTT; CDR3: CASSPRAGGDQPQHF
J: TRBJ2-3; D: TRBD1; V: TRBV5-1; DNA: TGCGCCAGCAGCTTGGAGGGACAGACTGAAGGGACGCAGTATTTT; CDR3: CASSLEGQTEGTQYF
J: TRBJ2-7; D: TRBD1; V: TRBV19; DNA: TGTGCCAGTAGTACCCCCCCCGGGACAGGGGCTCCCTACGAGCAGTACTTC; CDR3: CASSTPPGTGAPYEQYF
J: TRBJ2-6; D: TRBD1; V: TRBV19; DNA: TGTGCCAGTAGTACGGGACAGCCCCTCTCTGGGGCCAACGTCCTGACTTTC; CDR3: CASSTGQPLSGANVLTF
J: TRBJ2-7; D: NA; V: TRBV2; DNA: TGTGCCAGCAAGTTGGAGGGCGGCGGGTTCGCCTACGAGCAGTACTTC; CDR3: CASKLEGGGFAYEQYF
J: TRBJ2-7; D: TRBD1; V: TRBV9; DNA: TGTGCCAGCAGCGCCCGACTCGGGACAGCCTTTTACGAGCAGTACTTC; CDR3: CASSARLGTAFYEQYF
J: TRBJ1-4; D: NA; V: TRBV30; DNA: TGTGCCTGGAGTGTACTCTTTGAAAAACTGTTTTTT; CDR3: CAWSVLFEKLFF
J: TRBJ2-1; D: NA; V: TRBV27; DNA: TGTGCCAGCAGTCCCCATGACAATGAGCAGTTCTTC; CDR3: CASSPHDNEQFF
J: TRBJ2-7; D: TRBD2; V: TRBV10-1; DNA: TGCGCCAGCAGTGACGGGGGGACCGGACGGAACGAGCAGTACTTC; CDR3: CASSDGGTGRNEQYF
J: TRBJ2-2; D: TRBD1; V: TRBV7-9; DNA: TGTGCCAGCAGCCGGGGGACAGGGCTGTCCGGCGGGGAGCTGTTTTTT; CDR3: CASSRGTGLSGGELFF
J: TRBJ1-2; D: TRBD1; V: TRBV5-4; DNA: TGTGCCAGCAGCCCCGACAGGGGGCCGACTAACTATGGCTACACCTTC; CDR3: CASSPDRGPTNYGYTF
J: TRBJ1-5; D: TRBD1; V: TRBV7-8; DNA: TGTGCCAGCAGTCTTTGGGACAGTGGGAATCAGCCCCAGCATTTT; CDR3: CASSLWDSGNQPQHF
J: TRBJ2-7; D: TRBD1; V: TRBV19; DNA: TGTGCCAGTTCTCCGGGACAGAGCTACTACGAGCAGTACTTC; CDR3: CASSPGQSYYEQYF
J: TRBJ1-1; D: TRBD1; V: TRBV5-6; DNA: TGTGCCAGCAGCTTTTGGGTTGGGACAGGGGGCATTCGTGGGACTGAAGCTTTCTTT; CDR3: CASSFWVGTGGIRGTEAFF
J: TRBJ1-2; D: TRBD1; V: TRBV10-2; DNA: TGCGCCAGCAGTGTAGGGGGCCCGGGGTATGGCTACACCTTC; CDR3: CASSVGGPGYGYTF
J: TRBJ2-1; D: NA; V: TRBV4-2; DNA: TGTGCCAGCAAACCCAATTGGGACATCTACAATGAGCAGTTCTTC; CDR3: CASKPNWDIYNEQFF
J: TRBJ1-1; D: TRBD1; V: TRBV7-9; DNA: TGTGCCAGCAGCCCACCGACAGGGAGGAACACTGAAGCTTTCTTT; CDR3: CASSPPTGRNTEAFF
J: TRBJ2-3; D: NA; V: TRBV27; DNA: TGTGCCAGCAGTCCCCCGGACAGCCTAATCACAGATACGCAGTATTTT; CDR3: CASSPPDSLITDTQYF
J: TRBJ2-1; D: NA; V: TRBV9; DNA: TGTGCCAGCAGCGTAGTAGGGGTAAAAAACAATGAGCAGTTCTTC; CDR3: CASSVVGVKNNEQFF
J: TRBJ1-1; D: NA; V: TRBV18; DNA: TGTGCCAGCTCACCAGCGGGACTATGGGGTGTCAACACTGAAGCTTTCTTT; CDR3: CASSPAGLWGVNTEAFF
J: TRBJ2-2; D: TRBD1; V: TRBV5-5; DNA: TGTGCCAGCAGCCCGGCGACAGGGCCGAGCGGGGAGCTGTTTTTT; CDR3: CASSPATGPSGELFF
J: TRBJ1-2; D: TRBD1; V: TRBV2; DNA: TGTGCCAGCAGTCCTAGGACAGGGGTAAACTATGGCTACACCTTC; CDR3: CASSPRTGVNYGYTF
J: TRBJ2-7; D: TRBD1; V: TRBV13; DNA: TGTGCCAGCAGCCCAGGGACAGGCGGCTTGTACGAGCAGTACTTC; CDR3: CASSPGTGGLYEQYF
J: TRBJ2-1; D: NA; V: TRBV20-1; DNA: TGCAGTGCTAGAGATCTAAATGAGCAGTTCTTC; CDR3: CSARDLNEQFF
J: TRBJ2-7; D: NA; V: TRBV15; DNA: TGTGCCACCAGCAGAGATCAGGGATCCTACGAGCAGTACTTC; CDR3: CATSRDQGSYEQYF
J: TRBJ1-3; D: NA; V: TRBV6-6; DNA: TGTGCCTGCCGGGACGCCGGGGGACGAAACACCATATATTTT; CDR3: CACRDAGGRNTIYF
J: TRBJ2-3; D: TRBD2; V: TRBV10-2; DNA: TGCGCCAGCAGTTTCGGACTAGCGGGAGTGGCAGATACGCAGTATTTT; CDR3: CASSFGLAGVADTQYF
J: TRBJ2-7; D: TRBD2; V: TRBV7-6; DNA: TGTGCCAGCAGCTTAGCCGGGGGGGTATCCTACGAGCAGTACTTC; CDR3: CASSLAGGVSYEQYF
J: TRBJ1-5; D: NA; V: TRBV5-1; DNA: TGCGCCAGCAGCTTGGCTGGGACGGCAGGGGATCAGCCCCAGCATTTT; CDR3: CASSLAGTAGDQPQHF
J: TRBJ2-5; D: NA; V: TRBV9; DNA: TGTGCCAGCAGCGTGAGCGGTGAGACCCAGTACTTC; CDR3: CASSVSGETQYF
J: TRBJ2-7; D: TRBD2; V: TRBV6-5; DNA: TGTGCCAGCAGTTACTCGGCCGCTAGCGGAACTACGGAGCAGTACTTC; CDR3: CASSYSAASGTTEQYF
J: TRBJ2-3; D: NA; V: TRBV5-6; DNA: TGTGCCAGCACTATTACTACAGGGATCTCAGATACGCAGTATTTT; CDR3: CASTITTGISDTQYF
J: TRBJ1-4; D: NA; V: TRBV7-9; DNA: TGTGCCAGCAGCCAAGGAGCAACTAATGAAAAACTGTTTTTT; CDR3: CASSQGATNEKLFF
J: TRBJ1-1; D: TRBD1; V: TRBV25-1; DNA: TGTGCCAGCAGTGAGACAGGGCTAGCTTTCTTT; CDR3: CASSETGLAFF
J: TRBJ1-2; D: NA; V: TRBV2; DNA: TGTGCCAGGGGATGGCATCGGGGGGCGCGAGACTATGGCTACACCTTC; CDR3: CARGWHRGARDYGYTF
J: TRBJ1-3; D: NA; V: TRBV18; DNA: TGTGCCAGCTCACAACAGGGCGAAGGAAACACCATATATTTT; CDR3: CASSQQGEGNTIYF
J: TRBJ2-3; D: NA; V: TRBV6-5; DNA: TGTGCCAGCAGGAGGGATAGCACAGATACGCAGTATTTT; CDR3: CASRRDSTDTQYF